The TCR beta chain described here comes from a study of T cells in Graves' hyperthyroidism and ophthalmopathy. The V end was cut by 4 bases, the J end by 6 bases, with 9 bases between. The CDR3 sequence is 13 residues long. Germline lookup yields CDR1 SGHVS and CDR2 FQNEAQ. What was amplified from RNA transcripts were TCR beta CDR3 regions. Initially, a first-round RT-PCR of the TCR CDR3 employed the HTBI primer set. Via MiXCR, TCRdb re-called the multiplex PCR reads, giving one row per CDR3 protein. This sample has 400,000 to 600,000 distinct CDR3 sequences, with about 20% found just once. The PBMCs had their origin in about 9.7 ml of fresh peripheral blood. This clonotype was counted between two and nine times.

The chain recombines TRBV7-8 with TRBJ2-2; either TRBD1 or TRBD2 may supply D (5 bases each). This receptor was identified in a man younger than 35 with Graves' hyperthyroidism. Sequencing used blood. The CDR3 DNA reads TGTGCCAGCAGCTGGGGGATTGCCGGGGAGCTGTTTTTT. Translated: CASSWGIAGELFF. The whole variable domain, filled in from reference TRBV7-8 and TRBJ2-2, reads GAGVSQSPRYKVAKRGQDVALRCDPISGHVSLFWYQQALGQGPEFLTYFQNEAQLDKSGLPSDRFFAERPEGSVSTLKIQRTQQEDSAVYLCASSWGIAGELFFGEGSRLTVL.